One sample yielded the 32 T cell receptor beta chains listed below, sequenced in a study of blood T cell repertoires in COVID-19. The protocol was immunoSEQ multiplex PCR, while the TCRdb copy is restricted to in-frame clones and leaves out a portion. The top ten hold 1.2% of the sample, which has 160,000 or so clones, roughly nine tenths seen once. The sequenced sample consisted of PBMCs or T cells enriched from blood (not recorded which). These receptors were obtained from a human donor with acute COVID-19. The donor label of this sample is uncertain.

The chain links TRBV28 to TRBJ2-3; possible D gene TRBD2, 6 bases. Deletions cut 0 bases from V and 0 bases from J, with 10 bases between. This CDR3 contains 16 residues. Germline CDR1 is MDHEN and CDR2 is SYDVKM. The CDR3 loop reads CASSLWGGGSTDTQYF. DNA for the CDR3: TGTGCCAGCAGTTTATGGGGGGGTGGGAGCACAGATACGCAGTATTTT.

The chain couples TRBV14 to TRBJ1-1, with TRBD1 matching 7 bases. V lost 4 bases, J lost 0 bases, and 8 bases stayed unmatched. The V gene's germline CDR1 is SGHDN and CDR2 FVKESK. The CDR3 consists of 16 residues. In DNA form, the CDR3 reads TGTGCCAGCAGCCCGACAGGGTACGGGATGAACACTGAAGCTTTCTTT. Protein sequence: CASSPTGYGMNTEAFF. Based on the CDR3 plus reference TRBV14 and TRBJ1-1, the full variable domain is EAGVTQFPSHSVIEKGQTVTLRCDPISGHDNLYWYRRVMGKEIKFLLHFVKESKQDESGMPNNRFLAERTGGTYSTLKVQPAELEDSGVYFCASSPTGYGMNTEAFFGQGTRLTVV.

This clone was seen a handful of times. The chain recombines TRBV19 with TRBJ1-5; D call uncertain. V gave up 2 bases and J gave up 7 bases, with 12 bases separating them. This CDR3 contains 14 residues. In germline, CDR1 is LNHDA, CDR2 SQIVND (reference sequence). CDR3 in DNA: TGTGCCAGTAGTATAAGGTTCTCGGGACAGCCCCAGCATTTT. Translated, it gives CASSIRFSGQPQHF.

The chain couples TRBV7-3 to TRBJ2-5; 7 nucleotides align to TRBD1. The V and J ends lost 3 bases and 5 bases, in that order; junction bases with no gene match: 6. The germline gives CDR1 SGHTA, CDR2 FQGTGA. This CDR3 is 14 amino acids long. Here the CDR3 DNA reads TGTGCCAGCAGCTTGGGACAGCCCCGGGAGACCCAGTACTTC. It codes for CASSLGQPRETQYF.

The V call is TRBV12-3 or TRBV12-4, the J call TRBJ1-2; D is uncertain. Trimming took off 5 bases at V and 1 base at J, with 8 bases between the two ends. This CDR3 is 13 amino acids long. This CDR3 reads CASSHGINYGYTF. Written as DNA, the CDR3 is TGTGCCAGCAGTCACGGGATTAACTATGGCTACACCTTC.

V is TRBV7-9 and J is TRBJ2-4; 9 positions match TRBD1. The V segment lost 5 bases and the J segment 7 bases; nucleotides outside the gene matches: 6. CDR1 is SEHNR and CDR2 is FQNEAQ in the germline V gene (reference sequence). This CDR3 comprises 14 residues. The CDR3 region has the DNA TGTGCCAGCAGCGGGGATACAGGGGGCAACATTCAGTACTTC. It codes for CASSGDTGGNIQYF.

J is TRBJ1-1 and V is TRBV7-3; the D is unclear. CDR1 and CDR2 from the germline V gene are SGHTA and FQGTGA. The V gene lost 4 bases and the J gene lost 4 bases, with 10 bases spanning the gap. This CDR3 contains 13 residues. CDR3 in DNA: TGTGCCAGCAGCTCGGGTGGGAGCACTGAAGCTTTCTTT. This codes for CASSSGGSTEAFF.

The J gene is TRBJ1-6, the V gene TRBV9, with D uncertain. Per the germline V gene, CDR1 is SGDLS and CDR2 is YYNGEE. The CDR3 has 14 amino acids. The germline V and J ends were trimmed by 1 base and 7 bases, with 9 bases remaining between them. CDR3 loop: CASSVLEWNSPLHF. The CDR3 bases are TGTGCCAGCAGCGTACTGGAGTGGAATTCACCCCTCCACTTT.

The chain carries TRBV2 and TRBJ2-7; D is possibly TRBD1 (5 bases). The germline CDR1 and CDR2 sequences are SNHLY and FYNNEI. Trimming removed 2 bases at V and 7 bases at J, with 12 bases between. The CDR3 contains 13 residues. The CDR3 loop is CASSEFGQGEQYF. The CDR3 coding sequence is TGTGCCAGCAGTGAATTTGGTCAGGGTGAGCAGTACTTC.

The gene calls are TRBV10-2 and TRBJ2-7; the D is unclear. The V gene's germline CDR1 is WSHSY and CDR2 SAAADI. V gave up 3 bases and J gave up 3 bases, with 12 bases separating them. The CDR3 runs 14 residues. CDR3 bases: TGCGCCAGCAGTGATCCAGGTATCCTCTACGAGCAGTACTTC. Translating gives CASSDPGILYEQYF.

The chain combines TRBV5-5 with TRBJ2-2; perhaps TRBD1 as D (6 bases). CDR1 is SGHKS and CDR2 is YYEKEE in the germline V gene (reference sequence). This CDR3 is built from 15 residues. Between the trimmed V and J ends, which lost 3 bases and 2 bases, there was a span of 11 bases. This CDR3 is CASSWTVLNTGELFF. CDR3 DNA: TGTGCCAGCAGCTGGACAGTACTAAACACCGGGGAGCTGTTTTTT.

This chain links TRBV2 with TRBJ2-2, with a tentative D call TRBD2 (6 bases). The CDR3 has 14 residues. The V end was cut by 6 bases, the J end by 0 bases, with 8 bases between. Germline V gene data show CDR1 as SNHLY and CDR2 as FYNNEI. The CDR3 loop is CASSSGANTGELFF. In nucleotides, the CDR3 is TGTGCCAGCAGCTCGGGGGCGAACACCGGGGAGCTGTTTTTT.

The chain has TRBV27 and TRBJ2-7, with D hard to call. The CDR3 has 14 residues. The germline gives CDR1 MNHEY, CDR2 SMNVEV (reference sequence). V gave up 2 bases and J gave up 2 bases, with 10 bases separating them. CDR3 sequence reads: CASSLGPPPYEQYF. The CDR3 nucleotides read TGTGCCAGCAGTTTAGGGCCACCCCCCTACGAGCAGTACTTC.

The V gene is TRBV30, the J gene TRBJ2-1; 9 positions match TRBD2. Germline loops: CDR1 GTSNPN, CDR2 SVGIG (reference sequence). V dropped 4 bases and J dropped 0; count of bases not matched to a gene: 10. This CDR3 contains 17 residues. For the CDR3, the DNA is TGTGCCTGGACTCCAGCGGGGGGCCTGAGCTCCTACAATGAGCAGTTCTTC. Protein: CAWTPAGGLSSYNEQFF.

Note on this clone: Other nucleotide sequences in the sample specify the same CDR3. The chain carries TRBV5-1 and TRBJ1-3; D remains ambiguous. The germline V and J ends were trimmed by 5 bases and 0 bases, with 9 bases remaining between them. The CDR3 sequence is 14 residues long. Germline V lookup: CDR1 SGHRS, CDR2 YFSETQ. The CDR3 sequence: CASRDTGSGNTIYF. The CDR3, as DNA: TGCGCCAGCAGAGATACGGGCTCTGGAAACACCATATATTTT.

This chain joins TRBV30 and TRBJ1-1, with unresolved D. Germline loops: CDR1 GTSNPN, CDR2 SVGIG (reference sequence). The ends were cut back, 0 bases at V and 6 bases at J, with 14 bases in the middle. The CDR3 totals 14 residues. The CDR3 sequence: CAWSVGGRQAEAFF. In DNA form, the CDR3 reads TGTGCCTGGAGTGTAGGAGGACGCCAGGCTGAAGCTTTCTTT. The full variable domain, completed using reference TRBV30 and TRBJ1-1, is SQTIHQWPATLVQPVGSPLSLECTVEGTSNPNLYWYRQAAGRGLQLLFYSVGIGQISSEVPQNLSASRPQDRQFILSSKKLLLSDSGFYLCAWSVGGRQAEAFFGQGTRLTVV.

CDR3 sequence (DNA): TGTGCCAGCAGCCCTCGGGGAGTTATAACCTCTGGGGCCAACGTCCTGACTTTC. This sequence encodes CASSPRGVITSGANVLTF. The rearrangement joins TRBV7-2 to TRBJ2-6, with D tentatively TRBD2 (5 bases). Looked up from germline, CDR1 is SGHTA and CDR2 is FQGNSA. Trimming left V 5 bases short and J 0 bases short, with 17 bases between. This CDR3 comprises 18 residues.

This chain links TRBV4-3 with TRBJ1-2; 7 positions agree with TRBD1. Germline V lookup: CDR1 LGHNA, CDR2 YSLEER. Losses at the gene ends were 2 bases for V and 6 bases for J; bases not matched to a gene: 9. The CDR3 is 15 amino acids. CDR3 region: CASSQRATGKNGYTF. The CDR3 DNA is TGCGCCAGCAGCCAACGCGCGACAGGGAAGAATGGCTACACCTTC.

This clone was recorded once. This chain joins TRBV30 and TRBJ2-1; TRBD1 might be the D (6 bases). The CDR3 is made up of 14 amino acids. Germline CDR1 and CDR2: GTSNPN and SVGIG (reference sequence). Trimming stripped 5 bases from V and 4 bases from J, with 15 bases between. The chain's CDR3 is CAWGPGQPYNEQFF. The CDR3 DNA reads TGTGCCTGGGGTCCTGGACAGCCTTACAATGAGCAGTTCTTC. The complete variable domain, with remaining parts taken from reference TRBV30 and TRBJ2-1, reads SQTIHQWPATLVQPVGSPLSLECTVEGTSNPNLYWYRQAAGRGLQLLFYSVGIGQISSEVPQNLSASRPQDRQFILSSKKLLLSDSGFYLCAWGPGQPYNEQFFGPGTRLTVL.

This clone was recorded a few times. The sample has other DNA sequences that encode this CDR3 too. The V call is TRBV7-2, the J call TRBJ1-5; unclear D gene. Trimming pared 1 base from V and 2 bases from J, leaving 6 bases between. This CDR3 region has 14 residues. Per germline, CDR1 SGHTA and CDR2 FQGNSA. The CDR3 region is CASSLERGNQPQHF. CDR3 in DNA: TGTGCCAGCAGCTTAGAGAGGGGCAATCAGCCCCAGCATTTT. The full variable domain, completed using reference TRBV7-2 and TRBJ1-5, is GAGVSQSPSNKVTEKGKDVELRCDPISGHTALYWYRQSLGQGLEFLIYFQGNSAPDKSGLPSDRFSAERTGGSVSTLTIQRTQQEDSAVYLCASSLERGNQPQHFGDGTRLSIL.

The V gene is TRBV30, the J gene TRBJ1-2, with D tentatively TRBD1 (6 bases). Germline V gives CDR1 GTSNPN, CDR2 SVGIG (reference sequence). This CDR3 is 14 amino acids long. Trimming left V 4 bases short and J 3 bases short, with 15 bases between. Here the CDR3 reads CAWNSNQGHYGYTF. CDR3 coding DNA: TGTGCCTGGAACTCAAACCAGGGGCACTATGGCTACACCTTC. Together with reference TRBV30 and TRBJ1-2, the CDR3 gives the full variable domain: SQTIHQWPATLVQPVGSPLSLECTVEGTSNPNLYWYRQAAGRGLQLLFYSVGIGQISSEVPQNLSASRPQDRQFILSSKKLLLSDSGFYLCAWNSNQGHYGYTFGSGTRLTVV.

The chain links TRBV5-4 to TRBJ2-7; 9 nucleotides agree with TRBD1. The CDR3 spans 16 residues. Germline V gives CDR1 SGHNT, CDR2 YYREEE (reference sequence). Trimming took 4 bases from V and 1 from J; bases not matched to a gene: 9. The CDR3 is CASSPGQGRTSYEQYF. The CDR3 region has the DNA TGTGCCAGCAGCCCCGGACAGGGGAGGACTTCCTACGAGCAGTACTTC.

V gene TRBV7-8 combines with J gene TRBJ1-2; 7 bases fit TRBD1. J was trimmed by 3 bases and V by 4 bases; bases with no gene match: 8. The CDR3 totals 15 residues. CDR1 is SGHVS and CDR2 is FQNEAQ in the germline V gene. The CDR3 loop is CASSSQGQSDYGYTF. The CDR3 DNA reads as TGTGCCAGCAGCTCACAGGGACAGTCGGACTATGGCTACACCTTC.

This clone was seen a single time. The genes are TRBV4-3 and TRBJ2-5, with 10 bases matching TRBD1. Germline V gene lookup returns CDR1 LGHNA and CDR2 YSLEER. The CDR3 runs to 14 residues. Losses at the gene ends were 4 bases for V and 6 bases for J; bases not matched to a gene: 5. CDR3 protein: CASSPGQGGQTQYF. CDR3 bases: TGCGCCAGCAGCCCCGGACAGGGGGGTCAGACCCAGTACTTC.

The count of this clone is one. The genes are TRBV7-7 and TRBJ2-5; weak D call: TRBD1 (7 bases). The V and J ends lost 5 bases and 4 bases respectively, with 17 bases between them. CDR1 is SSHAT, CDR2 FNYEAQ, per germline (reference sequence). The CDR3 length is 15 residues. The CDR3 nucleotides are TGTGCCAGCAGCCGGCAGGGGGGATATTTAGAGACCCAGTACTTC. Its protein is CASSRQGGYLETQYF.

The chain joins TRBV4-1 to TRBJ1-2; D gene uncertain. CDR1 and CDR2 from the germline V gene are MGHRA and YSYEKL. V was pared by 4 bases and J by 6 bases, with 12 bases between. CDR3 length: 13 amino acids. This chain's CDR3 is CASSRTDGDGYTF. CDR3 in DNA: TGCGCCAGCAGCCGTACGGACGGGGATGGCTACACCTTC.

This clone was detected once. This chain links TRBV11-1 with TRBJ1-6; 8 positions match TRBD1. The CDR3 extends over 16 amino acids. J lost 7 bases, V lost 5 bases, and 10 bases had no gene match. The germline V gene has CDR1 SGHAT and CDR2 FQDESV (reference sequence). The CDR3 region is CASSPDRGVENSPLHF. CDR3 sequence (DNA): TGTGCCAGCAGCCCCGACAGGGGAGTTGAGAATTCACCCCTCCACTTT. The full variable domain, completed using reference TRBV11-1 and TRBJ1-6, is EAEVAQSPRYKITEKSQAVAFWCDPISGHATLYWYRQILGQGPELLVQFQDESVVDDSQLPKDRFSAERLKGVDSTLKIQPAELGDSAMYLCASSPDRGVENSPLHFGNGTRLTVT.

V gene TRBV7-3 combines with J gene TRBJ2-5; D uncertain. Deletions cut 2 bases from V and 3 bases from J, with 10 bases between. This CDR3 has 14 amino acids. In germline, CDR1 is SGHTA, CDR2 FQGTGA. CDR3 in amino acids: CASSLWASEETQYF. The CDR3 DNA sequence: TGTGCCAGCAGCTTATGGGCTTCTGAAGAGACCCAGTACTTC.

The chain has TRBV6-2 or TRBV6-3 and TRBJ2-3; 11 bases agree with TRBD1. The germline gives CDR1 MNHEY, CDR2 SVGEGT. V gave up 5 bases and J gave up 4 bases; unmatched junction bases: 8. The CDR3 spans 16 residues. The CDR3 bases are TGTGCCAGCAGTGACCGGGACAGGGGGTTCCCAGATACGCAGTATTTT. Translated: CASSDRDRGFPDTQYF.

This clone has a single count. The CDR3 loop reads CASAPGGTDSYEQYF. DNA for the CDR3: TGTGCCAGCGCTCCTGGGGGGACAGACTCCTACGAGCAGTACTTC. The chain is built from TRBV11-2 and TRBJ2-7; TRBD1 is a possible D gene (7 bases). The CDR3 is made up of 15 amino acids. Germline V gene lookup returns CDR1 SGHAT and CDR2 FQNNGV. Trimming left V 8 bases short and J 0 bases short, with 17 bases between.

This rearrangement joins TRBV5-5 to TRBJ2-1; D remains ambiguous. V lost 4 bases to trimming and J lost 4 bases, with 15 bases between them. CDR1 and CDR2 (germline): SGHKS, YYEKEE (reference sequence). The CDR3 spans 15 residues. The CDR3 sequence: CASSPDSSTYNEQFF. The CDR3 DNA follows: TGTGCCAGCAGCCCAGACTCTAGTACTTACAATGAGCAGTTCTTC.

The gene calls are TRBV4-3 and TRBJ2-5; D perhaps matches TRBD2 (7 bases). Germline loops: CDR1 LGHNA, CDR2 YSLEER. The V gene lost 0 bases and the J gene lost 5 bases, with 13 bases spanning the gap. This CDR3 has 15 amino acids. Written as DNA, the CDR3 is TGCGCCAGCAGCCAAGACGCGGGGGCCGGGGAGACCCAGTACTTC. Translation gives CASSQDAGAGETQYF.